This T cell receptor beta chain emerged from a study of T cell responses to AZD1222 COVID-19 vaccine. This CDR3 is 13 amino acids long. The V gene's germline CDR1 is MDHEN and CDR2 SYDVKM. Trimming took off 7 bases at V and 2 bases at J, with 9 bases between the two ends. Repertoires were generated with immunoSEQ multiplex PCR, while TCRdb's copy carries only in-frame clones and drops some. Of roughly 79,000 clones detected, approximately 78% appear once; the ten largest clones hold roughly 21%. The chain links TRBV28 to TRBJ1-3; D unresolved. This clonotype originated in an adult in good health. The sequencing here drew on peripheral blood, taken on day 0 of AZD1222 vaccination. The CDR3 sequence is CASITETGNTIYF. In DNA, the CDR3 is TGTGCCAGCATTACGGAGACTGGAAACACCATATATTTT.